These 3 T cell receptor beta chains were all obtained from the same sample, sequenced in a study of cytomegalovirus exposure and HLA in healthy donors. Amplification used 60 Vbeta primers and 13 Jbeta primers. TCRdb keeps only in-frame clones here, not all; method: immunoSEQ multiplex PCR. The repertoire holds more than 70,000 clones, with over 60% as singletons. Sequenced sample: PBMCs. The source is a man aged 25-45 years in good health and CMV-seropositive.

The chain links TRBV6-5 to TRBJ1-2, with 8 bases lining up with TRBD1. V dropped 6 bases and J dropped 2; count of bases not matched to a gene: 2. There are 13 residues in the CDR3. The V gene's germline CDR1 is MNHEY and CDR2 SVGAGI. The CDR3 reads CASRSGGNYGYTF. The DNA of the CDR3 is TGTGCCAGCAGGTCAGGGGGCAACTATGGCTACACCTTC.

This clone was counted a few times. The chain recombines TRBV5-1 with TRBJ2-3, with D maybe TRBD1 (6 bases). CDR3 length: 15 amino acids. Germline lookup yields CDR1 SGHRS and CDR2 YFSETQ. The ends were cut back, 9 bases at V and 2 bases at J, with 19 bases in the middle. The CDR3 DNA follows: TGCGCCACCCAAAACAGGGCGCTCTTCACAGATACGCAGTATTTT. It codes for CATQNRALFTDTQYF.

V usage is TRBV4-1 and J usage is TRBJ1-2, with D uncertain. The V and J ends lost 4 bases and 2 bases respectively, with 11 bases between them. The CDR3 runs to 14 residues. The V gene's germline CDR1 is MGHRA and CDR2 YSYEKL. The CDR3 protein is CASSLGLVNYGYTF. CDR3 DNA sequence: TGCGCCAGCAGCCTCGGGTTAGTCAACTATGGCTACACCTTC.